A single T cell receptor beta chain is shown here with its context. Its specificity is not known. Generated by immunoSEQ multiplex PCR, the TCRdb table keeps only in-frame clones and is missing some. The sample has about 2.1 million clones, about 92% seen once. The sample comes from a study of shared clonotypes between healthy human individuals. It was CD45RO-negative cells, positively selected for CCR7, that made up naive CD8 cells, with terminally differentiated effector memory CD45RA+ cells excluded. Whole-study findings and limits: Memory subsets generally showed lower estimated richness than naive subsets.

CDR1 SGDLS and CDR2 YYNGEE come from the germline V gene. J was trimmed by 2 bases and V by 3 bases; bases with no gene match: 14. The CDR3 sequence is 19 residues long. This TCR derives from a man aged 18 to 30 in good health. Some clones in this sample may be carry-over from other donors' samples. Sample: naive CD8+ T cells from PBMCs. This chain uses TRBV9 with TRBJ2-2, with TRBD2 identical over 9 bases. CDR3 region: CASSGARWAGGPNTGELFF. The CDR3 nucleotides read TGTGCCAGCAGCGGGGCGCGATGGGCGGGAGGGCCCAACACCGGGGAGCTGTTTTTT.